These 20 T cell receptor beta chains came from one sample sequenced in a study of T-cell memory formation after mild COVID-19. TCRdb reanalysed the 5' RACE reads using MiXCR and keeps one entry per CDR3 protein. The profile shows some 190,000 distinct CDR3 sequences, 15% to 20% of them singletons. The source material was PBMCs or a T cell subset sorted from them (not recorded which). These receptors came from an adult woman who had mild COVID-19 (a few samples of this study predate the infection). Cell type and time point are not known.

This clonotype has a handful of counts. This chain links TRBV10-3 with TRBJ2-5; the D gene is possibly TRBD1 (6 bases). This CDR3 contains 15 residues. The germline gives CDR1 ENHRY, CDR2 SYGVKD. V lost 3 bases and J 3 bases, leaving 14 bases between the germline ends. The CDR3 region has the DNA TGTGCCATCAGTGACAGGGGATGGAAAGAAGAGACCCAGTACTTC. Translated, it gives CAISDRGWKEETQYF.

The chain carries TRBV24-1 and TRBJ2-1; TRBD2 matches at 10 bases. CDR1 and CDR2 from the germline V gene are KGHDR and SFDVKD. This CDR3 comprises 17 residues. V lost 5 bases to trimming and J lost 7 bases; unmatched junction nucleotides: 13. The DNA for the CDR3 is TGTGCCACCAGTGGCAACGAGCGGGGGGGCAGTAGGAATGAGCAGTTCTTC. It translates to CATSGNERGGSRNEQFF.

This clonotype was recorded a few times. This chain links TRBV2 with TRBJ1-1; D ambiguous. V lost 4 bases and J lost 3, with 9 bases in between. Germline CDR1 reads SNHLY; CDR2 reads FYNNEI. The CDR3 contains 13 residues. CDR3 sequence (DNA): TGTGCCAGCAGTGTCGAAGAGGACACTGAAGCTTTCTTT. Translation: CASSVEEDTEAFF.

This chain joins TRBV4-1 and TRBJ2-5; no definite D call. Deletions cut 3 bases from V and 5 bases from J, with 19 bases between. The CDR3 is 16 amino acids. CDR1 is MGHRA and CDR2 is YSYEKL in the germline V gene. The DNA for the CDR3 is TGCGCCAGCAGCCATGTAGTTGCCCCGAATAGGGAGACCCAGTACTTC. It codes for CASSHVVAPNRETQYF.

The V gene is TRBV10-3, the J gene TRBJ2-1; D perhaps matches TRBD2 (5 bases). Germline CDR1 reads ENHRY; CDR2 reads SYGVKD. The CDR3 sequence is 13 residues long. V lost 1 base, J lost 7 bases, and 8 bases lay in between. The CDR3 sequence is CAISECGGNEQFF. The CDR3 DNA sequence: TGTGCCATCAGTGAGTGTGGCGGGAATGAGCAGTTCTTC.

In its sample, this clonotype was seen many times. The chain links TRBV3-1 to TRBJ2-1; 7 nucleotides match TRBD2. Per the germline V gene, CDR1 is LGHDT and CDR2 is YNNKEL (reference sequence). This CDR3 contains 15 residues. The trim removed 1 base at V and 3 bases at J, leaving 3 bases unmatched. DNA of the CDR3: TGTGCCAGCAGCCAAGGGCGGGGGAGCTACAATGAGCAGTTCTTC. This translates into CASSQGRGSYNEQFF.

This clonotype was recorded a few times. V gene TRBV5-6 combines with J gene TRBJ1-4, with 7 bases identical to TRBD1. The CDR3 covers 14 residues. The J segment lost 6 bases and the V segment lost 3 bases, leaving 5 bases of the junction unmatched. The germline CDR1 and CDR2 sequences are SGHDT and YYEEEE. CDR3 sequence (DNA): TGTGCCAGCAGCTCGGACAGGAGATATGAAAAACTGTTTTTT. Its translation is CASSSDRRYEKLFF. The full variable domain, with the rest looked up from reference TRBV5-6 and TRBJ1-4, is DAGVTQSPTHLIKTRGQQVTLRCSPKSGHDTVSWYQQALGQGPQFIFQYYEEEERQRGNFPDRFSGHQFPNYSSELNVNALLLGDSALYLCASSSDRRYEKLFFGSGTQLSVL.

This rearrangement joins TRBV5-1 to TRBJ2-7, with a tentative D call TRBD2 (5 bases). The V gene lost 0 bases and the J gene lost 3 bases, with 19 bases spanning the gap. CDR3 length equals 17 residues. Germline CDR1 and CDR2: SGHRS and YFSETQ. The CDR3 DNA sequence: TGCGCCAGCAGCTTGGAGACGGCGTCCGGGGTCGGCTACGAGCAGTACTTC. Protein product: CASSLETASGVGYEQYF.

At least ten counts were recorded for this clonotype. This chain links TRBV7-2 with TRBJ1-3; tentatively, D is TRBD1 (5 bases). The length of the CDR3 is 14 residues. Trimming took 7 bases from V and 4 from J, leaving 14 bases between them. CDR1 and CDR2 from the germline V gene are SGHTA and FQGNSA. CDR3 loop: CASTPRGRGNTIYF. Written as DNA, the CDR3 is TGTGCCAGCACCCCGCGGGGCAGAGGAAACACCATATATTTT.

V and J are TRBV7-2 and TRBJ2-1; 9 positions match TRBD1. This CDR3 contains 17 residues. Germline assignment: CDR1 SGHTA and CDR2 FQGNSA. The junction had 8 bases not matched to a gene; V was cut back by 5 bases and J by 0 bases. CDR3 protein: CASSLDRGLSSYNEQFF. For the CDR3, the DNA is TGTGCCAGCAGCCTGGACAGGGGCCTTAGCTCCTACAATGAGCAGTTCTTC. Supplemented by reference TRBV7-2 and TRBJ2-1, the full variable domain reads GAGVSQSPSNKVTEKGKDVELRCDPISGHTALYWYRQSLGQGLEFLIYFQGNSAPDKSGLPSDRFSAERTGGSVSTLTIQRTQQEDSAVYLCASSLDRGLSSYNEQFFGPGTRLTVL.

J is TRBJ2-1 and V is TRBV19; a weak D match, TRBD2 (6 bases). V was clipped by 5 bases and J by 14 bases, with 19 bases between them. Germline V gives CDR1 LNHDA, CDR2 SQIVND (reference sequence). The length of the CDR3 is 13 residues. Here the CDR3 reads CASSWAGGEFEFF. The CDR3 DNA reads TGTGCCAGTAGTTGGGCAGGAGGGGAATTTGAGTTCTTC.

This clonotype was recorded a few times. The rearrangement uses TRBV5-5 and TRBJ1-2; possible D gene TRBD1, 5 bases. The CDR3 consists of 13 residues. CDR1 and CDR2 from the germline V gene are SGHKS and YYEKEE (reference sequence). V shed 4 bases and J shed 5 bases, with 12 bases lying between them. DNA of the CDR3: TGTGCCAGCAGCGCCGGGACGGAGTATGGCTACACCTTC. Its protein product is CASSAGTEYGYTF.

This clonotype was detected a few times. The rearrangement uses TRBV7-6 and TRBJ1-1; D remains unclear. The germline V and J ends were trimmed by 5 bases and 2 bases, with 12 bases remaining between them. The CDR3 runs to 14 residues. The germline CDR1 and CDR2 sequences are SGHVS and FNYEAQ. The CDR3 region has the DNA TGTGCCAGCAGCCCCTCCGGGCGAAACACTGAAGCTTTCTTT. Encoded protein: CASSPSGRNTEAFF.

The chain employs TRBV19 and TRBJ1-1; the D gene is possibly TRBD1 (6 bases). Germline V gene lookup returns CDR1 LNHDA and CDR2 SQIVND (reference sequence). Trimming pared 3 bases from V and 5 bases from J, leaving 13 bases between. The CDR3 spans 14 residues. This CDR3 is CASSMTGGGTEAFF. CDR3 bases: TGTGCCAGTAGTATGACCGGAGGGGGAACTGAAGCTTTCTTT.

This clonotype was counted a few times. The rearrangement uses TRBV12-3 or TRBV12-4 and TRBJ2-5, with 12 bases that match TRBD2. This CDR3 spans 13 amino acids. CDR3 DNA: TGTGCTACCCGACTAGCGGGAGCAGAGACCCAGTACTTC. Residues: CATRLAGAETQYF.

This clonotype has just a few counts. The genes are TRBV7-2 and TRBJ2-5; no definite D call. Germline V CDR1 and CDR2: SGHTA, FQGNSA. The CDR3 has 14 residues. Trimming took off 5 bases at V and 2 bases at J, with 12 bases between the two ends. CDR3 DNA sequence: TGTGCCAGCAGCGTTTACTCCGGGCAAGAGACCCAGTACTTC. Encoded protein: CASSVYSGQETQYF.

The chain is built from TRBV4-3 and TRBJ1-2; D perhaps matches TRBD1 (6 bases). Germline CDR1 is LGHNA and CDR2 is YSLEER. Between the trimmed V and J ends, which lost 0 bases and 7 bases, there was a span of 15 bases. This CDR3 is built from 15 residues. DNA of the CDR3: TGCGCCAGCAGCCAAGAAGTAAGGGGGGCGCTTGGCTACACCTTC. Translated: CASSQEVRGALGYTF.

This clonotype was observed a handful of times. The chain carries TRBV2 and TRBJ1-5; weak D call: TRBD1 (5 bases). The CDR3 runs 14 residues. Looked up from germline, CDR1 is SNHLY and CDR2 is FYNNEI. V was pared by 1 base and J by 6 bases, with 10 bases between. CDR3 sequence (DNA): TGTGCCAGCAGTGAAGGACAGCCCGGTCAGCCCCAGCATTTT. Residues: CASSEGQPGQPQHF.

This rearrangement joins TRBV6-5 to TRBJ1-2; D not resolved. The germline V gene has CDR1 MNHEY and CDR2 SVGAGI. Trimming removed 4 bases from V and 7 bases from J, with 16 bases in between. There are 14 residues in the CDR3. The CDR3 sequence is CASSLSPMEGGYTF. CDR3 in DNA: TGTGCCAGCAGTTTGTCCCCAATGGAGGGTGGCTACACCTTC.

The chain has TRBV14 and TRBJ2-3; 7 nucleotides match TRBD2. The length of the CDR3 is 15 residues. Germline V gene data show CDR1 as SGHDN and CDR2 as FVKESK. V was pared by 0 bases and J by 3 bases, with 3 bases of the junction left unmatched. The CDR3 coding sequence is TGTGCCAGCAGCCAAGAACCCGGGGGGACAGATACGCAGTATTTT. As protein: CASSQEPGGTDTQYF. Using reference TRBV14 and TRBJ2-3 for the parts outside the CDR3, the full variable domain is EAGVTQFPSHSVIEKGQTVTLRCDPISGHDNLYWYRRVMGKEIKFLLHFVKESKQDESGMPNNRFLAERTGGTYSTLKVQPAELEDSGVYFCASSQEPGGTDTQYFGPGTRLTVL.